This TCR beta chain was observed in a study of blood T cell repertoires in COVID-19. As for the study in general: Both acute and convalescent COVID-19 samples were obtained from the United States, Italy and Spain.

Germline lookup yields CDR1 MNHNS and CDR2 SASEGT. This CDR3 region has 15 residues. The trim removed 0 bases at V and 5 bases at J, leaving 6 bases unmatched. Study processing details: Estimates of nucleated cell counts were drawn from the amplification of reference gene primers. Repertoires were generated with immunoSEQ multiplex PCR, while TCRdb's copy carries only in-frame clones and drops some. The V and J calls and clone size are taken from that table; D and trimming were inferred from the DNA. This sample has approximately 51,000 clones, with around 87% found just once. The chain couples TRBV6-1 to TRBJ1-1; TRBD1 matches at 7 bases. The sequencing input was peripheral blood. The TCR sequence derives from a man aged 35 to 55 with active COVID-19. In DNA form, the CDR3 reads TGTGCCAGCAGTGAAGCAGTGGAGGGGGCAACTGAAGCTTTCTTT. This encodes CASSEAVEGATEAFF.